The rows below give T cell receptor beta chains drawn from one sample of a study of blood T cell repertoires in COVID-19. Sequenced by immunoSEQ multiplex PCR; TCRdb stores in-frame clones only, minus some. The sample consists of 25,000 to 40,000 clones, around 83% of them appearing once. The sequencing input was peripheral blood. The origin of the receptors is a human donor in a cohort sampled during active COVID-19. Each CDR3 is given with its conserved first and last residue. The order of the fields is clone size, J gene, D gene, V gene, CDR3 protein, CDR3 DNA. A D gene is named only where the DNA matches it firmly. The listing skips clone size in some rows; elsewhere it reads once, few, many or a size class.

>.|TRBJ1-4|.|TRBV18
CASSPQENEKLFF
TGTGCCAGCTCACCACAGGAGAATGAAAAACTGTTTTTT
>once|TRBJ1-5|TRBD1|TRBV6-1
CASSDRGYNQPQHF
TGTGCCAGCAGTGACAGGGGGTACAATCAGCCCCAGCATTTT
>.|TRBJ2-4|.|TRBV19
CASMDSSLAKNIQYF
TGTGCCAGTATGGACAGTTCACTAGCCAAAAACATTCAGTACTTC
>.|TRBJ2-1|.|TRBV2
CASNGPLYNEQFF
TGTGCCAGCAATGGGCCCCTATACAATGAGCAGTTCTTC
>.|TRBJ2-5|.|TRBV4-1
CASSQAGTEETQYF
TGCGCCAGCAGCCAAGCGGGGACTGAGGAGACCCAGTACTTC
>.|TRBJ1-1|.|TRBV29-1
CSAEGQTNTEAFF
TGCAGCGCGGAGGGGCAGACGAACACTGAAGCTTTCTTT
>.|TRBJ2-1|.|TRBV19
CASSVTPQVPYNEQFF
TGTGCCAGTAGTGTCACTCCACAGGTCCCCTACAATGAGCAGTTCTTC
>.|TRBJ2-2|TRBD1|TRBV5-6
CASSWSGTGGYWSTGELFF
TGTGCCAGCAGCTGGAGTGGGACAGGGGGCTACTGGTCCACCGGGGAGCTGTTTTTT
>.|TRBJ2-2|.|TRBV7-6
CASSLGRQNTGELFF
TGTGCCAGCAGCTTAGGCCGACAGAACACCGGGGAGCTGTTTTTT
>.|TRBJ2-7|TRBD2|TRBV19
CASSKRPGLDYEQYF
TGTGCCAGTAGTAAGAGACCGGGACTAGACTACGAGCAGTACTTC
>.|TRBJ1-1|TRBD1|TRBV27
CASRQGTAKNTEAFF
TGTGCCAGCAGACAGGGGACAGCAAAGAACACTGAAGCTTTCTTT
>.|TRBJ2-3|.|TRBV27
CASSSYRTDTQYF
TGTGCCAGCAGTTCGTACAGAACAGATACGCAGTATTTT
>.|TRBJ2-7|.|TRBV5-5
CASSLGGKGEVLVGYEQYF
TGTGCCAGCAGCTTAGGAGGAAAGGGAGAGGTCCTGGTCGGGTACGAGCAGTACTTC
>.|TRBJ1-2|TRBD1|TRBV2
CATNKQGARYGYTF
TGTGCCACTAATAAACAGGGGGCGCGATATGGCTACACCTTC
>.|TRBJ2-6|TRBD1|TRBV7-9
CASSPLQGAWGANVLTF
TGTGCCAGCAGCCCCCTCCAGGGGGCTTGGGGGGCCAACGTCCTGACTTTC
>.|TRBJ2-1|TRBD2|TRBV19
CASSISSGGVNEQFF
TGTGCCAGTAGTATCTCTAGCGGGGGGGTGAATGAGCAGTTCTTC
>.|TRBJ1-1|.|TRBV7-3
CASSKGALNTEAFF
TGTGCCAGCAGCAAAGGGGCACTGAACACTGAAGCTTTCTTT
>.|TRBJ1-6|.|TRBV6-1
CASSEKLTVSYNSPLHF
TGTGCCAGCAGTGAAAAGCTTACCGTCTCCTATAATTCACCCCTCCACTTT
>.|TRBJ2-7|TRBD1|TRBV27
CASSFTGGAAEQYF
TGTGCCAGCAGTTTTACAGGGGGCGCGGCCGAGCAGTACTTC
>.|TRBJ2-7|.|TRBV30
CAWSVPGQWEQYF
TGTGCCTGGAGTGTCCCGGGACAATGGGAGCAGTACTTC
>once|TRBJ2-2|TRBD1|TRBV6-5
CASRWGTGTTGELFF
TGTGCCAGCAGGTGGGGGACAGGGACCACCGGGGAGCTGTTTTTT
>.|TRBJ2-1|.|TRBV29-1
CSVARETIYNEQFF
TGCAGCGTTGCCCGGGAGACCATTTACAATGAGCAGTTCTTC
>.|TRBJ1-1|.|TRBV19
CASSMGGGFNTEAFF
TGTGCCAGTAGTATGGGGGGGGGTTTCAACACTGAAGCTTTCTTT
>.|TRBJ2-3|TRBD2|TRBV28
CASSLAGGTDTQYF
TGTGCCAGCAGTTTGGCGGGAGGCACAGATACGCAGTATTTT
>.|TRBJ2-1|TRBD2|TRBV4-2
CASSQALADYNEQFF
TGTGCCAGCAGCCAAGCGCTAGCGGACTACAATGAGCAGTTCTTC
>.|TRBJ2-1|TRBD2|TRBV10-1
CASSDPSGRTYNEQFF
TGCGCCAGCAGTGACCCGAGCGGGAGGACCTACAATGAGCAGTTCTTC
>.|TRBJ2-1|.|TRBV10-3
CAISSDSYNEQFF
TGTGCCATCAGCAGCGACAGCTACAATGAGCAGTTCTTC
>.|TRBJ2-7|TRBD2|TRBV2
CASSEWLAGGDYEQYF
TGTGCCAGCAGTGAGTGGCTAGCGGGAGGAGACTACGAGCAGTACTTC
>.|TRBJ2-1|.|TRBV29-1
CSVRQGGGEQFF
TGCAGCGTTCGACAGGGAGGCGGTGAGCAGTTCTTC
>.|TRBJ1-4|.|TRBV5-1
CASGKRGTNEKLFF
TGCGCCAGCGGAAAGCGGGGGACTAATGAAAAACTGTTTTTT
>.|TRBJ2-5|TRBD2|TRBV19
CASSIGLAGNQETQYF
TGTGCCAGTAGTATTGGACTAGCGGGCAATCAAGAGACCCAGTACTTC
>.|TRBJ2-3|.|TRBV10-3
CAIRPEGGASTDTQYF
TGTGCCATCAGACCCGAAGGGGGTGCCAGCACAGATACGCAGTATTTT